The T cell receptor (beta chain) described here comes from a study of blood T cell repertoires in COVID-19. CDR3 length: 15 amino acids. Germline loops: CDR1 LNHDA, CDR2 SQIVND (reference sequence). The ends were cut back, 5 bases at V and 6 bases at J, with 17 bases in the middle. The assay was immunoSEQ multiplex PCR, and TCRdb's table has in-frame clones only and misses some. The data show roughly 250,000 clones, about four fifths seen once. Sequences were obtained from peripheral blood. This TCR came from a woman aged 60-70 years with active or convalescent COVID-19. The rearrangement joins TRBV19 to TRBJ1-5; D remains ambiguous. The CDR3, as DNA: TGTGCCAGTAGTGCCGGAAGGGCGGCGGGTCAGCCCCAGCATTTT. Its protein is CASSAGRAAGQPQHF.